This is a list of T cell receptor beta chains from one sample in a study of blood T cell repertoires in COVID-19. TCRdb's table, derived via immunoSEQ multiplex PCR, lists solely in-frame clones and lacks some. Of about 380,000 clones listed, less than 85% are singletons. The source material was peripheral blood. These receptors were obtained from a woman under 30 with acute or convalescent COVID-19. The CDR3 runs from the conserved cysteine through the conserved F or W. The order of the fields is D gene, clone size, V gene, J gene, CDR3 DNA, CDR3 protein. A D gene is named only where the DNA matches it firmly. For some rows the clone size is stated as once, few or many, or as a class when expanded; others skip it.

d_gene: -; abundance: -; v_gene: TRBV30; j_gene: TRBJ1-2; CDR3nt: TGTGCCTACAGGGCAAATTTTGGCTACACCTTC; CDR3aa: CAYRANFGYTF
d_gene: TRBD1; abundance: few; v_gene: TRBV5-1; j_gene: TRBJ2-2; CDR3nt: TGCGCCAGCGGCGGACAGGGAAACACCGGGGAGCTGTTTTTT; CDR3aa: CASGGQGNTGELFF
d_gene: -; abundance: -; v_gene: TRBV5-8; j_gene: TRBJ2-2; CDR3nt: TGTGCCAGCAGCTCTGGTCGCCGGGCGAACACCGGGGAGCTGTTTTTT; CDR3aa: CASSSGRRANTGELFF
d_gene: -; abundance: -; v_gene: TRBV7-2; j_gene: TRBJ2-7; CDR3nt: TGTGCCAGCAGCTTAGTTTCTGGGACACACGAGCAGTACTTC; CDR3aa: CASSLVSGTHEQYF
d_gene: -; abundance: -; v_gene: TRBV2; j_gene: TRBJ1-1; CDR3nt: TGTGCCGACGAGAGAGGCACTGAAGCTTTCTTT; CDR3aa: CADERGTEAFF
d_gene: TRBD2; abundance: -; v_gene: TRBV14; j_gene: TRBJ2-3; CDR3nt: TGTGCCAGCAGCCGCATGCCAAAGCGGGGAGGCACAGATACGCAGTATTTT; CDR3aa: CASSRMPKRGGTDTQYF
d_gene: -; abundance: -; v_gene: TRBV5-1; j_gene: TRBJ1-5; CDR3nt: TGCGCCAGCAGCTTGGCCGGTGGTCGTCAGCCCCAGCATTTT; CDR3aa: CASSLAGGRQPQHF
d_gene: -; abundance: once; v_gene: TRBV12-3/TRBV12-4; j_gene: TRBJ1-5; CDR3nt: TGTGCCAGCAGTTTCCCGGGGGGGCCCCAGCATTTT; CDR3aa: CASSFPGGPQHF
d_gene: -; abundance: -; v_gene: TRBV10-3; j_gene: TRBJ1-1; CDR3nt: TGTGCCATCAGTGGTCGACAAGGGGCCCTGGACACTGAAGCTTTCTTT; CDR3aa: CAISGRQGALDTEAFF
d_gene: TRBD1; abundance: -; v_gene: TRBV6-2/TRBV6-3; j_gene: TRBJ1-2; CDR3nt: TGTGCCAGCAGTAACAGGGGAAGCTACACCTTC; CDR3aa: CASSNRGSYTF
d_gene: -; abundance: -; v_gene: TRBV2; j_gene: TRBJ1-4; CDR3nt: TGTGCCAGCAGTACATACAGGTCGTCTAATGAAAAACTGTTTTTT; CDR3aa: CASSTYRSSNEKLFF
d_gene: TRBD1; abundance: -; v_gene: TRBV3-1/TRBV3-2; j_gene: TRBJ1-1; CDR3nt: TGTGCCAGCAGCCAAGATGGGGACAGAATTTACACTGAAGCTTTCTTT; CDR3aa: CASSQDGDRIYTEAFF
d_gene: TRBD1; abundance: -; v_gene: TRBV27; j_gene: TRBJ1-5; CDR3nt: TGTGCCAGCAGGTCACAGGGGGCCCGTAGCAATCAGCCCCAGCATTTT; CDR3aa: CASRSQGARSNQPQHF
d_gene: TRBD2; abundance: -; v_gene: TRBV2; j_gene: TRBJ2-7; CDR3nt: TGTGCCAGCATAGCACTAGCGGCCTACGAGCAGTACTTC; CDR3aa: CASIALAAYEQYF
d_gene: -; abundance: -; v_gene: TRBV24-1; j_gene: TRBJ2-3; CDR3nt: TGTGCCACCAGTGGGCTCAGAAGGGGGAACACAGATACGCAGTATTTT; CDR3aa: CATSGLRRGNTDTQYF
d_gene: TRBD2; abundance: -; v_gene: TRBV28; j_gene: TRBJ2-1; CDR3nt: TGTGCCAGCACCCCCATGGGAGGGTCCGGCAATGAGCAGTTCTTC; CDR3aa: CASTPMGGSGNEQFF
d_gene: TRBD1; abundance: -; v_gene: TRBV6-5; j_gene: TRBJ1-2; CDR3nt: TGTGCCAGCAGTCCTAGGACAGGGAACTATGGCTACACCTTC; CDR3aa: CASSPRTGNYGYTF
d_gene: TRBD1; abundance: -; v_gene: TRBV5-4; j_gene: TRBJ1-6; CDR3nt: TGTGCCAGCAGCGTTCACGACAGGGATAATTCACCCCTCCACTTT; CDR3aa: CASSVHDRDNSPLHF
d_gene: -; abundance: once; v_gene: TRBV7-3; j_gene: TRBJ1-2; CDR3nt: TGTGCCAGCAGCCTTCGGAGGGGAGATGGCTACACCTTC; CDR3aa: CASSLRRGDGYTF
d_gene: -; abundance: -; v_gene: TRBV7-9; j_gene: TRBJ1-4; CDR3nt: TGTGCCAGCAGCTTATTGAGTGATGAAAAACTGTTTTTT; CDR3aa: CASSLLSDEKLFF
d_gene: -; abundance: few; v_gene: TRBV3-1/TRBV3-2; j_gene: TRBJ1-1; CDR3nt: TGTGCCAGCAGCCAAGATCCCCGTTACACTGAAGCTTTCTTT; CDR3aa: CASSQDPRYTEAFF